This T cell receptor beta chain was retrieved from a study of T-cell reconstitution after alpha-beta-depleted transplantation in children. Preparation of the TCRbeta library was carried out with unique molecular identifiers. MiXCR was run by TCRdb on the PCR reads, yielding one entry per CDR3 protein. Of about 400,000 distinct CDR3 sequences in the sample, over 20% were seen once. Germline-derived CDR1 and CDR2 are PRHDT and FYEKMQ (reference sequence). The V and J ends lost 0 bases and 4 bases respectively, with 7 bases between them. The CDR3 is 13 amino acids. The starting material was PBMCs from the stem cell graft donor, obtained from the stem cell graft. The sequence was obtained from a human donor who donated a stem cell graft to a child with acute myeloid leukemia. J is TRBJ2-7 and V is TRBV13; D not resolved. This chain's CDR3 is CASSLGPQYEQYF. CDR3 sequence (DNA): TGTGCCAGCAGCTTAGGTCCTCAGTACGAGCAGTACTTC. The full variable domain, rest sourced from reference TRBV13 and TRBJ2-7, is AAGVIQSPRHLIKEKRETATLKCYPIPRHDTVYWYQQGPGQDPQFLISFYEKMQSDKGSIPDRFSAQQFSDYHSELNMSSLELGDSALYFCASSLGPQYEQYFGPGTRLTVT.